This T cell receptor (beta chain) derives from a study of metastatic and nonmetastatic thyroid tumors. Regarding the study as a whole: Significantly greater TCR beta diversity was reportedly found in malignant thyroid tumors than in benign nodules (in blood and tumor).

Germline V lookup: CDR1 LNHDA, CDR2 SQIVND (reference sequence). The CDR3 sequence is 19 residues long. Trimming shortened V by 3 bases and J by 0 bases, and 21 bases separated the two germline ends. Points on this clone: The target antigen is unknown.

Thyroid surgery took place with no prior treatment in any patient. TCRdb called clones again from the PCR reads with MiXCR. The data hold roughly 4,600 clones, with under 25% observed a single time. The J gene is TRBJ1-5, the V gene TRBV19, with no clear D. The sample consisted of tumor tissue. This clonotype was obtained from a male donor with papillary thyroid cancer or a benign thyroid nodule (not recorded which). Some clones in this sample may be carry-over from other donors' samples. The CDR3 DNA follows: TGTGCCAGTAGTATCTCACTATTAACATATTCAGATAGCAATCAGCCCCAGCATTTT. Protein product: CASSISLLTYSDSNQPQHF.